This TCR beta chain was documented in a study of chronic HIV infection and antiretroviral therapy. Germline V gives CDR1 DFQATT, CDR2 SNEGSKA (reference sequence). This CDR3 region has 14 residues. V lost 3 bases to trimming and J lost 3 bases; unmatched junction nucleotides: 7. TCRdb reprocessed the 5' RACE reads via MiXCR and lists one record per CDR3 protein. The table includes approximately 40,000 distinct CDR3 sequences, about 8.1% detected once. This clonotype was detected ten times or more. This sequence originates from an adult who had HIV and had not received antiretroviral therapy, or was an uninfected healthy control (not recorded which). The sequenced sample consisted of peripheral blood. The chain employs TRBV20-1 and TRBJ2-7; 8 bases fit TRBD1. The CDR3: CSARDSDRGYEQYF. The CDR3 region has the DNA TGCAGTGCTAGGGACTCAGACAGGGGCTACGAGCAGTACTTC.